Below are 3 T cell receptor beta chains sequenced from a single sample in a study of cytomegalovirus exposure and HLA in healthy donors. The repertoire was sequenced with immunoSEQ multiplex PCR; TCRdb's copy has only in-frame clones and lacks some. The table includes 150,000 to 200,000 clones, 86% detected once. Sequenced: PBMCs. These receptors all come from a woman younger than 30 in good health and CMV-seronegative.

This clone showed up just once. This chain connects TRBV5-1 to TRBJ2-1, with D unclear. This CDR3 region has 11 residues. Trimming shortened V by 3 bases and J by 9 bases, and 7 bases separated the two germline ends. From germline, CDR1 is SGHRS and CDR2 YFSETQ. The CDR3 bases are TGCGCCAGCAGCTCCTCGGGTGAGCAGTTCTTC. Protein: CASSSSGEQFF.

V is TRBV11-3 and J is TRBJ2-7; TRBD2 matches 13 bases. Unmatched junction bases numbered 3, after V lost 4 bases and J lost 6 bases. The CDR3 is 14 residues long. Germline CDR1 SGHNT, CDR2 YENEEA. The chain's CDR3 is CASSWTSGSGEQYF. CDR3 DNA sequence: TGTGCCAGCAGCTGGACTAGCGGGAGTGGCGAGCAGTACTTC.

The chain couples TRBV5-1 to TRBJ2-5; TRBD1 matches 10 bases. Germline V gives CDR1 SGHRS, CDR2 YFSETQ. The CDR3 length is 15 residues. V shed 0 bases, J shed 5 bases, and the junction held 4 bases outside the gene matches. CDR3 DNA sequence: TGCGCCAGCAGCTTGGGACAGGGGGCAGGGGAGACCCAGTACTTC. Protein sequence: CASSLGQGAGETQYF.